The 25 T cell receptor beta chains below were found in one sample sequenced in a study of control samples from healthy donors and cancer patients. This table comes from immunoSEQ multiplex PCR, and its TCRdb copy is limited to in-frame clones, with some not included. The repertoire holds approximately 190,000 clones, with approximately 90% as singletons. The specimen sequenced was blood. These receptors were collected from a man aged 30-40 years in good health.

This clone has just one count. The chain combines TRBV6-5 with TRBJ2-5; 7 positions match TRBD2. With V trimmed by 4 bases and J by 4 bases, 3 bases remained unmatched. CDR1 and CDR2 (germline): MNHEY, SVGAGI. This CDR3 has 13 amino acids. CDR3 protein: CASSFGGTETQYF. The CDR3 DNA sequence: TGTGCCAGCAGTTTCGGGGGGACAGAGACCCAGTACTTC.

This chain links TRBV7-8 with TRBJ2-7; 8 nucleotides align to TRBD1. CDR1 is SGHVS and CDR2 is FQNEAQ in the germline V gene. With V trimmed by 5 bases and J by 2 bases, 8 bases remained unmatched. The length of the CDR3 is 15 residues. The CDR3 region has the DNA TGTGCCAGCAGCCTCGAGGGGACAGGCCCCTACGAGCAGTACTTC. Encoded protein: CASSLEGTGPYEQYF.

V gene TRBV10-1 combines with J gene TRBJ1-6; possible D gene TRBD1, 5 bases. This CDR3 is 14 amino acids long. Trimming removed 0 bases at V and 9 bases at J, with 9 bases between. The germline gives CDR1 WNHNN, CDR2 SYGVQD (reference sequence). This CDR3 is CASSESGGGSPLHF. The CDR3 DNA reads as TGCGCCAGCAGTGAGTCTGGGGGAGGTTCACCCCTCCACTTT.

This rearrangement joins TRBV21-1 to TRBJ1-2. TRBV21-1 is designated a pseudogene. The CDR3 has 17 residues. The CDR3 nucleotides are TGTGCCAGCAGCAAAGGTTCAGGTAGTCCCGGGAACTATGGCTACACCTTC. This gives the protein CASSKGSGSPGNYGYTF.

The chain employs TRBV7-2 and TRBJ1-3, with D uncertain. The germline gives CDR1 SGHTA, CDR2 FQGNSA. With 2 bases removed from V and 2 bases from J, the gap between germline ends came to 13 bases. The CDR3 is 16 residues long. CDR3 bases: TGTGCCAGCAGCTTATCGACGGGGAGCGCTGGAAACACCATATATTTT. This sequence encodes CASSLSTGSAGNTIYF.

The chain couples TRBV18 to TRBJ2-6, with D hard to call. The V gene lost 6 bases and the J gene lost 2 bases, with 17 bases spanning the gap. The germline V gene has CDR1 KGHSH and CDR2 LQKENI. This CDR3 has 17 amino acids. CDR3 coding DNA: TGTGCCAGCTCCCCCTCAGCCCCCTCCGCTGGGGCCAACGTCCTGACTTTC. Protein sequence: CASSPSAPSAGANVLTF.

J is TRBJ2-5 and V is TRBV10-3, with D possibly matching TRBD2 (7 bases). Trimming stripped 10 bases from V and 4 bases from J, with 13 bases between. Looked up from germline, CDR1 is ENHRY and CDR2 is SYGVKD. This CDR3 spans 12 amino acids. CDR3 residues: CASGGNGETQYF. CDR3 bases: TGTGCCAGCGGGGGCAATGGAGAGACCCAGTACTTC.

The chain has TRBV6-5 and TRBJ1-2; maybe TRBD1 (5 bases). Germline V gene data show CDR1 as MNHEY and CDR2 as SVGAGI. The CDR3 runs 12 residues. V lost 6 bases and J lost 7, with 12 bases in between. Here the CDR3 reads CASSKEGFGYTF. The CDR3 DNA reads TGTGCCAGCAGCAAGGAGGGGTTTGGCTACACCTTC.

The chain uses TRBV18 and TRBJ1-4; TRBD1 matches 8 bases. The junction had 1 base not matched to a gene; V was cut back by 2 bases and J by 8 bases. This CDR3 region has 13 residues. The germline V gene has CDR1 KGHSH and CDR2 LQKENI. Written as DNA, the CDR3 is TGTGCCAGCTCACCAGGACAGGGAGAAAAACTGTTTTTT. It encodes CASSPGQGEKLFF.

This chain joins TRBV7-9 and TRBJ1-1; a weak D match, TRBD1 (5 bases). This CDR3 contains 16 residues. Trimming pared 1 base from V and 4 bases from J, leaving 16 bases between. CDR1 and CDR2 (germline): SEHNR, FQNEAQ (reference sequence). The CDR3 nucleotides are TGTGCCAGCAGCTTAGGAGGGGCAGGACTCTTCACTGAAGCTTTCTTT. Protein product: CASSLGGAGLFTEAFF.

The V gene is TRBV6-4, the J gene TRBJ1-2; D is uncertain. Germline-derived CDR1 and CDR2 are MRHNA and SNTAGT. Trimming stripped 2 bases from V and 8 bases from J, with 15 bases between. This CDR3 contains 14 residues. CDR3 loop: CASSDHSLGSGYTF. The CDR3 region has the DNA TGTGCCAGCAGTGACCATTCGCTCGGTTCCGGCTACACCTTC.

The rearrangement uses TRBV6-5 and TRBJ1-1, with D perhaps TRBD1 (6 bases). This CDR3 comprises 14 residues. CDR1 and CDR2 from the germline V gene are MNHEY and SVGAGI. V was cut by 2 bases and J by 1 base, with 8 bases left in between. In DNA form, the CDR3 reads TGTGCCAGCAGTTACAGAGGGGGGAACACTGAAGCTTTCTTT. Its protein product is CASSYRGGNTEAFF.

The gene calls are TRBV10-1 and TRBJ2-1; the D gene is possibly TRBD2 (7 bases). V dropped 3 bases and J dropped 4 bases, with 13 bases sitting between them. The CDR3 has 15 residues. The germline V gene has CDR1 WNHNN and CDR2 SYGVQD (reference sequence). CDR3 in amino acids: CASSDRGAPYNEQFF. The CDR3 DNA reads TGCGCCAGCAGTGATCGGGGGGCCCCTTACAATGAGCAGTTCTTC.

This rearrangement joins TRBV19 to TRBJ1-5; D might be TRBD1 (5 bases). The CDR3 has 15 residues. Deletions cut 7 bases from V and 4 bases from J, with 17 bases between. Germline-derived CDR1 and CDR2 are LNHDA and SQIVND (reference sequence). DNA for the CDR3: TGTGCCAGTACCCTAGGGGACGGCAGGAATCAGCCCCAGCATTTT. Translating it yields CASTLGDGRNQPQHF.

This chain connects TRBV5-1 to TRBJ1-1; no reliable D call. This CDR3 comprises 14 residues. V was pared by 2 bases and J by 11 bases, with 19 bases between. Germline CDR1 reads SGHRS; CDR2 reads YFSETQ. The CDR3 is CASSLVELTGGAFF. The CDR3 coding sequence is TGCGCCAGCAGCTTAGTGGAACTGACCGGAGGGGCTTTCTTT.

The gene calls are TRBV6-5 and TRBJ2-3, with a weak D call TRBD1 (5 bases). This CDR3 comprises 14 residues. Germline loops: CDR1 MNHEY, CDR2 SVGAGI. V was trimmed by 6 bases and J by 4 bases, leaving 14 bases between them. This CDR3 reads CASRPQGRADTQYF. The CDR3 DNA reads as TGTGCCAGCAGACCTCAGGGTCGCGCAGATACGCAGTATTTT.

This chain uses TRBV5-1 with TRBJ1-2; no firm D call. This CDR3 spans 13 amino acids. The V gene's germline CDR1 is SGHRS and CDR2 YFSETQ. The V end lost 7 bases, the J end lost 1 base, and 11 bases lay between the germline ends. CDR3 nucleotide sequence: TGCGCCAGCGCATGGGAGGGTAACTATGGCTACACCTTC. Amino acids: CASAWEGNYGYTF. The full variable domain, in which reference TRBV5-1 and TRBJ1-2 provide the parts outside the CDR3, is KAGVTQTPRYLIKTRGQQVTLSCSPISGHRSVSWYQQTPGQGLQFLFEYFSETQRNKGNFPGRFSGRQFSNSRSEMNVSTLELGDSALYLCASAWEGNYGYTFGSGTRLTVV.

V usage is TRBV9 and J usage is TRBJ2-3; D is undetermined. Germline V gives CDR1 SGDLS, CDR2 YYNGEE. The CDR3 sequence is 13 residues long. V was shortened by 0 bases and J by 1 base, with 3 bases between the two germline ends. In DNA, the CDR3 is TGTGCCAGCAGCGTAGAGGGCACAGATACGCAGTATTTT. Protein: CASSVEGTDTQYF.

The table lists this clone with a count of one. The genes are TRBV5-1 and TRBJ2-3, with 11 bases fitting TRBD2. With V trimmed by 1 base and J by 5 bases, 12 bases remained unmatched. The CDR3 spans 18 residues. CDR1 and CDR2 from the germline V gene are SGHRS and YFSETQ. The CDR3 protein is CASSLRSLAGGPGDTQYF. CDR3 DNA sequence: TGCGCCAGCAGCTTGAGGTCCCTAGCGGGGGGACCCGGAGATACGCAGTATTTT.

This clone appeared a single time. This chain joins TRBV2 and TRBJ2-4, with D perhaps matching TRBD2 (6 bases). The CDR3 runs 12 residues. CDR1 and CDR2 (germline): SNHLY, FYNNEI. Trimming shortened V by 2 bases and J by 10 bases, and 9 bases separated the two germline ends. As DNA, the CDR3 is TGTGCCAGCAGTGAATGGGGGGTTATTCAGTACTTC. This gives the protein CASSEWGVIQYF.

The chain joins TRBV27 to TRBJ1-5, with D hard to call. V gave up 3 bases and J gave up 2 bases, with 11 bases separating them. The CDR3 is made up of 15 amino acids. Germline CDR1 and CDR2: MNHEY and SMNVEV (reference sequence). This CDR3 is CASSFQGYGNQPQHF. Written as DNA, the CDR3 is TGTGCCAGCAGTTTCCAAGGGTACGGCAATCAGCCCCAGCATTTT.

This chain links TRBV24-1 with TRBJ1-2; no clear D. Trimming shortened V by 3 bases and J by 3 bases, and 7 bases separated the two germline ends. Per germline, CDR1 KGHDR and CDR2 SFDVKD. The CDR3 runs to 13 residues. The CDR3 sequence is CATSDRPDYGYTF. The CDR3 nucleotides are TGTGCCACCAGTGATCGGCCAGACTATGGCTACACCTTC.

The chain combines TRBV30 with TRBJ2-3; no definite D call. The length of the CDR3 is 14 residues. V lost 0 bases to trimming and J lost 0 bases, with 7 bases between them. Germline V gives CDR1 GTSNPN, CDR2 SVGIG (reference sequence). CDR3 sequence (DNA): TGTGCCTGGAGTGTTGATACTAGCACAGATACGCAGTATTTT. Translation: CAWSVDTSTDTQYF.

This clone showed up just once. This chain uses TRBV20-1 with TRBJ2-7; 8 nucleotides match TRBD1. Germline trimming cut 3 bases from V and 6 bases from J; bases unmatched to any gene: 4. This CDR3 has 12 residues. Germline assignment: CDR1 DFQATT and CDR2 SNEGSKA (reference sequence). The CDR3 reads CSASQGAPEQYF. In nucleotides, the CDR3 is TGCAGTGCTAGTCAGGGGGCCCCCGAGCAGTACTTC.

V gene TRBV4-1 combines with J gene TRBJ1-2; D not certain. Deletions cut 0 bases from V and 4 bases from J, with 18 bases between. The CDR3 has 17 residues. Germline V CDR1 and CDR2: MGHRA, YSYEKL. The CDR3 nucleotides read TGCGCCAGCAGCCAAGAATCAAAGTCCTCGGGTATCTATGGCTACACCTTC. Translating gives CASSQESKSSGIYGYTF.